What follows are 17 T cell receptor beta chains derived from one specimen sequenced in a study of regulatory T cells in long-lasting Graves disease. Researchers made TCR beta libraries by using iRepertoire HTBI primers and running Arm-PCR on CDR3 regions. One entry per CDR3 protein, called by TCRdb with MiXCR from the multiplex PCR reads. The sample has over 450,000 distinct CDR3 sequences, 20% to 25% seen once. Sample time point: persistent/refractory GD, antithyroid drugs over 5 years with positive TRAb. Preparation of the TCR library used RNA extracted from PBMCs. The sequences come from peripheral blood mononuclear cells (PBMCs), collected when the disease was refractory, from a patient treated with antithyroid drugs. These receptor sequences come from a female donor with Graves disease.

This clonotype occurred a few times. Since a far larger clone is one base different, this is likely a read error. The chain carries TRBV2 and TRBJ2-5, with D hard to call. V was clipped by 3 bases and J by 7 bases, with 12 bases between them. The germline gives CDR1 SNHLY, CDR2 FYNNEI. This CDR3 contains 13 residues. CDR3 bases: TGTGCCAGCAGTGATGCCTCCAGTTGGACCCAGTACTTC. Protein product: CASSDASSWTQYF.

This clonotype was observed a single time. The gene calls are TRBV6-1 and TRBJ2-6, with a tentative D call TRBD2 (5 bases). V was trimmed by 8 bases and J by 0 bases, leaving 8 bases between them. Per the germline V gene, CDR1 is MNHNS and CDR2 is SASEGT. The CDR3 is made up of 14 amino acids. This CDR3 reads CASGRGSGANVLTF. In DNA form, the CDR3 reads TGTGCCAGCGGGAGAGGCTCTGGGGCCAACGTCCTGACTTTC.

The chain links TRBV20-1 to TRBJ2-1; D is unresolved. Per the germline V gene, CDR1 is DFQATT and CDR2 is SNEGSKA (reference sequence). Trimming took off 3 bases at V and 6 bases at J, with 6 bases between the two ends. The length of the CDR3 is 11 residues. DNA of the CDR3: TGCAGTGCTAGTCCTTCCAATGAGCAGTTCTTC. Amino acids: CSASPSNEQFF.

This clonotype was counted between two and nine times. The V and J genes are TRBV28 and TRBJ2-7; 7 bases line up with TRBD2. With 6 bases clipped from V and 1 base from J, the junction kept 6 bases outside the gene matches. CDR1 is MDHEN and CDR2 is SYDVKM in the germline V gene. This CDR3 has 14 residues. CDR3: CASSPTSASYEQYF. In nucleotides, the CDR3 is TGTGCCAGCAGCCCAACTAGCGCTTCCTACGAGCAGTACTTC.

Worth noting for this clonotype: A much larger clone differs from this one at a single base, so this may be a read error. CDR3 in amino acids: CASSTGEAAKNIQYF. The CDR3 DNA sequence: TGTGCCAGCAGTACAGGGGAAGCGGCCAAAAACATTCAGTACTTC. V usage is TRBV28 and J usage is TRBJ2-4, with 7 bases aligning to TRBD1. CDR3 length: 15 amino acids. CDR1 and CDR2 from the germline V gene are MDHEN and SYDVKM. After removal of 5 bases from V and 1 base from J, the junction contained 5 bases not matched to a gene.

Note on this clonotype: A read error is likely, as this CDR3 ends without the conserved phenylalanine or tryptophan. CDR3 bases: TGTGCCAGCAGCTTAGCGAAGGGGAACATCCAGAACACTGAAGCTTTCCTT. Encoded protein: CASSLAKGNIQNTEAFL. The rearrangement links TRBV2 to TRBJ1-1, with D tentatively TRBD1 (5 bases). The germline V and J ends were trimmed by 6 bases and 1 base, with 21 bases remaining between them. The CDR3 covers 17 residues. CDR1 and CDR2 (germline): SNHLY, FYNNEI.

This clonotype was detected ten times or more. V usage is TRBV12-3 or TRBV12-4 and J usage is TRBJ2-7; D not certain. The V gene lost 5 bases and the J gene lost 2 bases, with 10 bases spanning the gap. There are 13 residues in the CDR3. The CDR3 protein is CASSRTPPYEQYF. For the CDR3, the DNA is TGTGCCAGCAGTCGGACCCCGCCCTACGAGCAGTACTTC.

The rearrangement links TRBV20-1 to TRBJ1-1, with D maybe TRBD1 (6 bases). Trimming pared 5 bases from V and 0 bases from J, leaving 13 bases between. Germline V gene data show CDR1 as DFQATT and CDR2 as SNEGSKA (reference sequence). The CDR3 spans 14 residues. The CDR3, as DNA: TGCAGTGCTGCCAGACAGGAGCTGAACACTGAAGCTTTCTTT. This sequence encodes CSAARQELNTEAFF.

The chain recombines TRBV6-1 with TRBJ1-5; 7 nucleotides line up with TRBD1. This CDR3 has 17 residues. Germline loops: CDR1 MNHNS, CDR2 SASEGT. Trimming took 1 base from V and 4 from J; bases not matched to a gene: 10. For the CDR3, the DNA is TGTGCCAGCAGTGAAGGGACGTGGGACAGACGTAATCAGCCCCAGCATTTT. It specifies CASSEGTWDRRNQPQHF.

The table lists this clonotype with a count of one. CDR3 amino acids: CASSPRAGPYEQYF. The DNA of the CDR3 is TGTGCCAGCAGCCCCCGGGCAGGCCCCTACGAGCAGTACTTC. The V and J genes are TRBV13 and TRBJ2-7; no reliable D call. The CDR3 covers 14 residues. The V and J ends lost 5 bases and 2 bases respectively, with 13 bases between them. Germline V gene lookup returns CDR1 PRHDT and CDR2 FYEKMQ (reference sequence).

Only a few counts were recorded for this clonotype. The CDR3 coding sequence is TGTGCCAGTAGTATGACAGTCGCGTCCTACGAGCAGTACTTC. It specifies CASSMTVASYEQYF. This sequence joins TRBV19 and TRBJ2-7, with D possibly matching TRBD1 (5 bases). CDR1 is LNHDA and CDR2 is SQIVND in the germline V gene (reference sequence). The CDR3 runs to 14 residues. V was clipped by 3 bases and J by 1 base, with 10 bases between them.

The rearrangement uses TRBV3-1 and TRBJ1-5, with a tentative D call TRBD1 (6 bases). Deletions cut 1 base from V and 7 bases from J, with 14 bases between. The CDR3 covers 15 residues. Germline CDR1 and CDR2: LGHDT and YNNKEL (reference sequence). The CDR3 loop is CASSQGGGGRQPQHF. The CDR3, as DNA: TGTGCCAGCAGCCAAGGGGGTGGGGGGCGGCAGCCCCAGCATTTT.

This clonotype was counted a few times. This chain joins TRBV20-1 and TRBJ2-2; possible D gene TRBD2, 5 bases. CDR1 and CDR2 (germline): DFQATT, SNEGSKA (reference sequence). CDR3 size: 15 residues. The ends were cut back, 1 base at V and 2 bases at J, with 11 bases in the middle. CDR3 bases: TGCAGTGCTAGAGGTCAGACTACCAACACCGGGGAGCTGTTTTTT. Encoded protein: CSARGQTTNTGELFF.

This clonotype was seen more than once but under ten times. The genes are TRBV25-1 and TRBJ1-2; TRBD1 matches 9 bases. There are 13 residues in the CDR3. The germline V gene encodes CDR1 MGHDK and CDR2 SYGVNS. V lost 5 bases to trimming and J lost 8 bases; unmatched junction nucleotides: 6. The CDR3: CASSRTGEGGYTF. For the CDR3, the DNA is TGTGCCAGCAGTCGGACAGGGGAGGGAGGCTACACCTTC.

This clonotype was picked up many times. The chain links TRBV6-1 to TRBJ1-5; possible D gene TRBD1, 5 bases. The germline gives CDR1 MNHNS, CDR2 SASEGT. The CDR3 runs 13 residues. V lost 6 bases and J lost 5, with 11 bases in between. CDR3: CASSLTVDQPQHF. CDR3 DNA: TGTGCCAGCAGCCTGACAGTAGATCAGCCCCAGCATTTT.

J is TRBJ2-3 and V is TRBV11-2; D is possibly TRBD2 (7 bases). Germline V gene lookup returns CDR1 SGHAT and CDR2 FQNNGV. The CDR3 has 15 amino acids. V dropped 3 bases and J dropped 0 bases, with 10 bases sitting between them. CDR3 DNA sequence: TGTGCCAGCAGCTTTCGGGGGGCTAGCACAGATACGCAGTATTTT. The encoded protein is CASSFRGASTDTQYF.

V and J are TRBV9 and TRBJ2-7; D gene unclear. The CDR3 has 14 residues. Germline loops: CDR1 SGDLS, CDR2 YYNGEE. V was shortened by 0 bases and J by 5 bases, with 12 bases between the two germline ends. The DNA for the CDR3 is TGTGCCAGCAGCGTAGAAAGTTCCTGGGACGAGCAGTACTTC. It translates to CASSVESSWDEQYF.